The 27 T cell receptor beta chains presented below share a single source sample, sequenced in a study of cytotoxic CD8 clonotypes in ibrutinib-treated CLL. Repertoires were generated with immunoSEQ multiplex PCR, while TCRdb's copy carries only in-frame clones and drops some. The table lists 110,000 to 150,000 clones, roughly three quarters of them singletons. The sample consisted of PBMCs, taken after 24 months of ibrutinib treatment. Receptors originate from a human donor with chronic lymphocytic leukemia.

As for this clone: Other DNA sequences within the sample encode an identical CDR3. The rearrangement links TRBV28 to TRBJ1-6, with D perhaps TRBD1 (6 bases). Trimming left V 7 bases short and J 9 bases short, with 16 bases between. This CDR3 is built from 14 residues. Germline loops: CDR1 MDHEN, CDR2 SYDVKM. The CDR3 DNA reads as TGTGCCAGCACCCTCGGGGGGCCGGGTTCACCCCTCCACTTT. It translates to CASTLGGPGSPLHF. The full variable domain, with the rest looked up from reference TRBV28 and TRBJ1-6, is DVKVTQSSRYLVKRTGEKVFLECVQDMDHENMFWYRQDPGLGLRLIYFSYDVKMKEKGDIPEGYSVSREKKERFSLILESASTNQTSMYLCASTLGGPGSPLHFGNGTRLTVT.

The chain carries TRBV6-4 and TRBJ2-2; TRBD2 aligns across 7 bases. Looked up from germline, CDR1 is MRHNA and CDR2 is SNTAGT. This CDR3 has 16 residues. Unmatched junction bases numbered 8, after V lost 6 bases and J lost 1 base. The CDR3 protein is CASSPRVAGNTGELFF. Written as DNA, the CDR3 is TGTGCCAGCAGCCCCAGGGTAGCGGGGAACACCGGGGAGCTGTTTTTT.

The chain uses TRBV30 and TRBJ2-5; no clear D gene. Germline V lookup: CDR1 GTSNPN, CDR2 SVGIG (reference sequence). The CDR3 loop spans 13 amino acids. The V end lost 0 bases, the J end lost 1 base, and 6 bases lay between the germline ends. The CDR3, as DNA: TGTGCCTGGAGTGTAAGATTCCAAGAGACCCAGTACTTC. It specifies CAWSVRFQETQYF.

J is TRBJ1-6 and V is TRBV4-3; perhaps TRBD1 as D (6 bases). V was pared by 0 bases and J by 10 bases, with 13 bases between. Germline loops: CDR1 LGHNA, CDR2 YSLEER. There are 15 residues in the CDR3. CDR3 DNA sequence: TGCGCCAGCAGCCAAGACGGTCGGGGGCACTCACCCCTCCACTTT. Translated: CASSQDGRGHSPLHF.

This chain uses TRBV19 with TRBJ2-7, with TRBD1 as a possible D gene (5 bases). The V end was cut by 6 bases, the J end by 0 bases, with 15 bases between. There are 15 residues in the CDR3. Germline V gives CDR1 LNHDA, CDR2 SQIVND (reference sequence). CDR3 in DNA: TGTGCCAGTAGCCCTAGGGGCTCCCACTCCTACGAGCAGTACTTC. Amino acids: CASSPRGSHSYEQYF.

At least ten counts were recorded for this clone. V and J are TRBV7-9 and TRBJ2-5; D tentatively reads TRBD1 or TRBD2 (5 bases each). Germline V gene lookup returns CDR1 SEHNR and CDR2 FQNEAQ (reference sequence). V gave up 0 bases and J gave up 11 bases, with 10 bases separating them. The CDR3 consists of 12 residues. In DNA form, the CDR3 reads TGTGCCAGCAGCTTAGCAAGGGACCAACAGTACTTC. Its protein is CASSLARDQQYF. The complete variable domain, with remaining parts taken from reference TRBV7-9 and TRBJ2-5, reads DTGVSQNPRHKITKRGQNVTFRCDPISEHNRLYWYRQTLGQGPEFLTYFQNEAQLEKSRLLSDRFSAERPKGSFSTLEIQRTEQGDSAMYLCASSLARDQQYFGPGTRLLVL.

The genes are TRBV28 and TRBJ1-5, with unresolved D. Trimming shortened V by 4 bases and J by 5 bases, and 6 bases separated the two germline ends. CDR3 size: 12 residues. Germline CDR1 MDHEN, CDR2 SYDVKM. The CDR3 DNA is TGTGCCAGCAGTTCTCCGGATCAGCCCCAGCATTTT. Translating it yields CASSSPDQPQHF.

This chain connects TRBV5-6 to TRBJ1-2; TRBD1 might be the D (6 bases). Germline CDR1 reads SGHDT; CDR2 reads YYEEEE. V gave up 4 bases and J gave up 4 bases, with 14 bases separating them. The CDR3 totals 14 residues. CDR3 region: CASSLPGASYGYTF. The CDR3 nucleotides are TGTGCCAGCAGCCTCCCGGGGGCAAGCTATGGCTACACCTTC. The variable domain in full, with the rest retrieved from reference TRBV5-6 and TRBJ1-2, is DAGVTQSPTHLIKTRGQQVTLRCSPKSGHDTVSWYQQALGQGPQFIFQYYEEEERQRGNFPDRFSGHQFPNYSSELNVNALLLGDSALYLCASSLPGASYGYTFGSGTRLTVV.

The rearrangement joins TRBV19 to TRBJ2-5; 7 bases are a match to TRBD2. CDR3 length: 13 residues. CDR1 is LNHDA, CDR2 SQIVND, per germline (reference sequence). Trimming removed 5 bases from V and 3 bases from J; junction bases left unmatched: 3. The CDR3 region is CASSVLAEETQYF. As DNA, the CDR3 is TGTGCCAGTAGTGTCCTAGCGGAAGAGACCCAGTACTTC.

The J gene is TRBJ2-7, the V gene TRBV10-3; D may be TRBD2 (6 bases). Germline CDR1 ENHRY, CDR2 SYGVKD. V lost 0 bases and J lost 3, with 12 bases in between. The CDR3 extends over 15 amino acids. The CDR3 bases are TGTGCCATCAGTGAGTCTCTACTAGCTGACTACGAGCAGTACTTC. As protein: CAISESLLADYEQYF.

This clone was observed at least ten times. The gene calls are TRBV7-8 and TRBJ2-1; D gene unclear. V gave up 5 bases and J gave up 2 bases, with 10 bases separating them. Germline V gene data show CDR1 as SGHVS and CDR2 as FQNEAQ. There are 14 residues in the CDR3. This chain's CDR3 is CASSTVTPYNEQFF. In nucleotides, the CDR3 is TGTGCCAGCAGCACCGTGACTCCCTACAATGAGCAGTTCTTC.

The J gene is TRBJ2-3, the V gene TRBV6-5; D ambiguous. The CDR3 is 13 residues long. Per the germline V gene, CDR1 is MNHEY and CDR2 is SVGAGI. Trimming stripped 2 bases from V and 9 bases from J, with 12 bases between. CDR3 loop: CASSYPPDPTQYF. The CDR3 nucleotides are TGTGCCAGCAGTTACCCCCCCGACCCAACGCAGTATTTT.

This clone was counted ten times or more. The gene calls are TRBV6-5 and TRBJ2-7; 9 bases are shared with TRBD1. The V and J ends lost 5 bases and 4 bases, in that order; junction bases with no gene match: 6. This CDR3 has 14 amino acids. The V gene's germline CDR1 is MNHEY and CDR2 SVGAGI. CDR3 sequence: CASSPQTGGYEQYF. In DNA form, the CDR3 reads TGTGCCAGCAGTCCGCAGACAGGGGGATACGAGCAGTACTTC.

This sequence joins TRBV7-2 and TRBJ2-3; no definite D call. The CDR3 consists of 12 residues. V lost 5 bases, J lost 8 bases, and 11 bases lay in between. The germline gives CDR1 SGHTA, CDR2 FQGNSA. The CDR3 coding sequence is TGTGCCAGCAGCCTCCCCCCGGGTACGCAGTATTTT. It yields the protein CASSLPPGTQYF.

The chain has TRBV6-5 and TRBJ2-1, with 9 positions matching TRBD2. The length of the CDR3 is 16 residues. Per germline, CDR1 MNHEY and CDR2 SVGAGI. V shed 0 bases and J 7 bases; nucleotides not matched to a gene: 7. The CDR3 is CASSYSGLAGWNEQFF. The CDR3 region has the DNA TGTGCCAGCAGTTACTCTGGGCTAGCGGGGTGGAATGAGCAGTTCTTC.

Comments on this clone: At one end, the junction sequence differs from germline, possibly due to a read error. The gene calls are TRBV18 and TRBJ2-1; D may be TRBD2 (5 bases). The CDR3 loop spans 15 amino acids. From germline, CDR1 is KGHSH and CDR2 LQKENI. As DNA, the CDR3 is TGTGCCAGCTCTCCACTCCGGGACTCCTACAATGAGCAGTTCTTC. Translation gives CASSPLRDSYNEQFF.

This clone appeared a few times. The chain recombines TRBV9 with TRBJ2-5; TRBD2 agrees at 13 bases. Germline V gene sequence: CDR1 SGDLS, CDR2 YYNGEE. The CDR3 is 18 amino acids. V lost 0 bases and J lost 4; bases outside the gene matches: 9. The CDR3 coding sequence is TGTGCCAGCAGCGTAGGGACTAGCGGGGGCTCGGGGGGAGAGACCCAGTACTTC. As protein: CASSVGTSGGSGGETQYF.

The CDR3 region has the DNA TGCGCCAGCAGCTTGTTGTCTAGCGGGGGGGATACGCAGTATTTT. Residues: CASSLLSSGGDTQYF. The V call is TRBV5-1, the J call TRBJ2-3; TRBD2 matches 11 bases. Trimming cost V 1 base and J 6 bases; bases outside gene matches: 4. This CDR3 has 15 residues. Germline V lookup: CDR1 SGHRS, CDR2 YFSETQ.

J is TRBJ2-7 and V is TRBV4-2; D ambiguous. V was shortened by 5 bases and J by 2 bases, with 10 bases between the two germline ends. CDR3 size: 13 residues. The germline V gene encodes CDR1 LGHNA and CDR2 YNFKEQ. CDR3 coding DNA: TGTGCCAGCAGCGGACGGGTTACCTACGAGCAGTACTTC. Translation gives CASSGRVTYEQYF.

The chain is built from TRBV7-8 and TRBJ2-7; D uncertain. Trimming took 5 bases from V and 6 from J, leaving 11 bases between them. The CDR3 sequence is 12 residues long. Germline-derived CDR1 and CDR2 are SGHVS and FQNEAQ. The CDR3 nucleotides are TGTGCCAGCAGCCCCCCTGGGGTCGAGCAGTACTTC. Translating it yields CASSPPGVEQYF.

With respect to this clone: One end of the junction fails to match germline, which may point to a read error. This sequence joins TRBV28 and TRBJ1-2, with D perhaps TRBD1 (5 bases). The CDR3 sequence is 12 residues long. Germline CDR1 MDHEN, CDR2 SYDVKM. The CDR3 here is CASQPSQRGRTF. The CDR3 coding sequence is TGTGCCAGCCAACCCTCTCAGCGGGGACGCACCTTT.

This clone has only a few counts. J is TRBJ1-5 and V is TRBV18; perhaps TRBD1 as D (6 bases). Germline CDR1 and CDR2: KGHSH and LQKENI. Trimming removed 6 bases from V and 1 base from J, with 13 bases in between. CDR3 length equals 15 residues. In DNA form, the CDR3 reads TGTGCCAGCTCGTGGTCAGGGGCGAGCAATCAGCCCCAGCATTTT. Translating gives CASSWSGASNQPQHF.

The chain joins TRBV30 to TRBJ1-5; perhaps TRBD1 as D (5 bases). The length of the CDR3 is 15 residues. The germline gives CDR1 GTSNPN, CDR2 SVGIG (reference sequence). Between the trimmed V and J ends, which lost 2 bases and 3 bases, there was a span of 14 bases. This CDR3 reads CAWSPPTGFNQPQHF. The CDR3 DNA follows: TGTGCCTGGAGTCCCCCCACAGGATTCAATCAGCCCCAGCATTTT.

This clone was counted a single time. The identical CDR3 is also encoded by other nucleotide sequences in the sample. This chain joins TRBV5-1 and TRBJ1-2; 7 bases agree with TRBD1. Germline V lookup: CDR1 SGHRS, CDR2 YFSETQ. Losses at the gene ends were 4 bases for V and 3 bases for J; bases not matched to a gene: 3. This CDR3 is built from 13 residues. CDR3 DNA sequence: TGCGCCAGCAGCCTGGGGACAGACTATGGCTACACCTTC. Translation gives CASSLGTDYGYTF.

The chain employs TRBV30 and TRBJ2-5; TRBD1 matches 9 bases. The J call may be wrong; the DNA end is better matched by TRBJ2-7. The CDR3 consists of 12 residues. Germline V lookup: CDR1 GTSNPN, CDR2 SVGIG (reference sequence). CDR3 coding DNA: TGTGCCACCGGACAGGGGAATTACGAGCAGTACTTC. Protein sequence: CATGQGNYEQYF.

The chain joins TRBV30 to TRBJ1-1; D is unclear. CDR1 and CDR2 (germline): GTSNPN, SVGIG (reference sequence). The CDR3 spans 12 residues. V was cut by 0 bases and J by 7 bases, with 9 bases left in between. The CDR3 sequence is CAWSVLGHEAFF. Written as DNA, the CDR3 is TGTGCCTGGAGTGTACTCGGCCATGAAGCTTTCTTT.

The chain employs TRBV27 and TRBJ2-3; D unresolved. Germline V gene data show CDR1 as MNHEY and CDR2 as SMNVEV (reference sequence). V lost 6 bases and J lost 0, with 7 bases in between. The CDR3 spans 13 residues. CDR3 in amino acids: CASRRSSTDTQYF. The CDR3 DNA reads TGTGCCAGCAGACGGAGTAGCACAGATACGCAGTATTTT.